This TCR beta chain was sequenced for a study of T cell responses to AZD1222 COVID-19 vaccine (dated by TCRdb to 2020 to 2023). About the investigation overall: A total of approximately 250 trial participants underwent TCR sequencing, of whom nearly 210 had received two doses of AZD1222 and some 26 had received two doses of the MenACWY control vaccine. Enrollment into the trials was organized by age into subgroups of 18-55, 56-69 and 70-plus years, and those subgroups contained roughly 140, 27 and 60 TCR-sequenced participants, respectively. The research as a whole found: Only five or six AZD1222 recipients were SARS-CoV-2 seropositive at baseline, limiting conclusions about previously exposed vaccinees. Spike-specific TCR breadth and depth rose significantly after two AZD1222 doses compared with day 0 and with MenACWY recipients. Because no day 14 peak-response samples were available, the repertoires could be characterized only after the peak T cell response. The whole spike protein was spanned by vaccine-associated CD4 TCRs, and dominant responses were seen in regions 160-218 and 743-854. Participants were mostly white British, with more females than males. The authors suggested clonal diversity may have been underestimated. Reportedly, close to half of the unique spike-specific TCRs recognized epitopes lying outside the regions that are mutated in the B.1.351 and B.1.1.7 variants. The 56-69-year group was small, and its depth increase did not reach significance, likely because of low power.

The CDR3 regions of human TCRbeta chains were subjected to immunosequencing. The paper's processing steps were these. Repertoire TCRs were checked for matches against a reference library of SARS-CoV-2-specific TCRs that had been generated using the MIRA antigen-specificity platform. Breadth was defined as the fraction of unique TCRs that were SARS-CoV-2-associated, and depth was defined as the fraction of total T cells that were SARS-CoV-2-associated. Using the MIRA data, each spike-specific TCR was mapped to the spike region that the TCR reacts to and placed in a CD4 or CD8 class. Log10-transformed breadth and depth values were compared by one-way ANOVA with Sidak's multiple comparisons tests. In TCRdb, the immuneACCESS table is reduced to in-frame sequences with V and J assigned. These tables do not hold every clone; where another copy was compared, an unresolved V gene accounts for under half, and the others remain unexplained. The V and J calls and clone size are taken from that table; D and trimming were inferred from the DNA. The sample includes 40,000 to 60,000 clones, with 65% to 80% observed a single time. 20% of the sample comes from the top ten.

The time point label for this specimen denotes: baseline before first vaccination. This specimen's treatment or condition label, per the study, means: meningococcal conjugate vaccine given as trial control. The vaccinee samples were drawn from two UK trials, COV001 and COV002, one of which was a single-blind randomized controlled phase 2/3 trial testing AZD1222 (ChAdOx1 nCoV-19) in healthy adults. Trial participant PBMC samples were collected at day 0 and day 28 after the second dose for TCRbeta chain sequencing. CDR1 and CDR2, per the germline V gene (reference sequence), are LNHNV and YYDKDF. From cysteine to phenylalanine, the CDR3 is 16 amino acids long. The entry retains the CDR3 DNA only, 48 bases that are in frame from base 1. V is pruned by 6 bases and J by 1 base, leaving 8 bases of the junction without a gene match. On this clone: The antigen it binds to is not known. No base-level quality is on record; no much larger clone is a single base apart.

Sequencing was performed on peripheral blood, taken on day 0 of MenACWY control vaccination. Recombination linked TRBV15 to TRBJ2-1, and TRBD2 aligns with 8 junction nucleotides. The clonotype originates from an adult in good health. The nucleotide sequence is TGTGCCACCAGGGGGTTAGCGGGACGTTCCTACAATGAGCAGTTCTTC. The translation is CATRGLAGRSYNEQFF. The CDR3 plus the reference TRBV15 and TRBJ2-1 genes for the other parts give the full variable domain: DAMVIQNPRYQVTQFGKPVTLSCSQTLNHNVMYWYQQKSSQAPKLLFHYYDKDFNNEADTPDNFQSRRPNTSFCFLDIRSPGLGDTAMYLCATRGLAGRSYNEQFFGPGTRLTVL.